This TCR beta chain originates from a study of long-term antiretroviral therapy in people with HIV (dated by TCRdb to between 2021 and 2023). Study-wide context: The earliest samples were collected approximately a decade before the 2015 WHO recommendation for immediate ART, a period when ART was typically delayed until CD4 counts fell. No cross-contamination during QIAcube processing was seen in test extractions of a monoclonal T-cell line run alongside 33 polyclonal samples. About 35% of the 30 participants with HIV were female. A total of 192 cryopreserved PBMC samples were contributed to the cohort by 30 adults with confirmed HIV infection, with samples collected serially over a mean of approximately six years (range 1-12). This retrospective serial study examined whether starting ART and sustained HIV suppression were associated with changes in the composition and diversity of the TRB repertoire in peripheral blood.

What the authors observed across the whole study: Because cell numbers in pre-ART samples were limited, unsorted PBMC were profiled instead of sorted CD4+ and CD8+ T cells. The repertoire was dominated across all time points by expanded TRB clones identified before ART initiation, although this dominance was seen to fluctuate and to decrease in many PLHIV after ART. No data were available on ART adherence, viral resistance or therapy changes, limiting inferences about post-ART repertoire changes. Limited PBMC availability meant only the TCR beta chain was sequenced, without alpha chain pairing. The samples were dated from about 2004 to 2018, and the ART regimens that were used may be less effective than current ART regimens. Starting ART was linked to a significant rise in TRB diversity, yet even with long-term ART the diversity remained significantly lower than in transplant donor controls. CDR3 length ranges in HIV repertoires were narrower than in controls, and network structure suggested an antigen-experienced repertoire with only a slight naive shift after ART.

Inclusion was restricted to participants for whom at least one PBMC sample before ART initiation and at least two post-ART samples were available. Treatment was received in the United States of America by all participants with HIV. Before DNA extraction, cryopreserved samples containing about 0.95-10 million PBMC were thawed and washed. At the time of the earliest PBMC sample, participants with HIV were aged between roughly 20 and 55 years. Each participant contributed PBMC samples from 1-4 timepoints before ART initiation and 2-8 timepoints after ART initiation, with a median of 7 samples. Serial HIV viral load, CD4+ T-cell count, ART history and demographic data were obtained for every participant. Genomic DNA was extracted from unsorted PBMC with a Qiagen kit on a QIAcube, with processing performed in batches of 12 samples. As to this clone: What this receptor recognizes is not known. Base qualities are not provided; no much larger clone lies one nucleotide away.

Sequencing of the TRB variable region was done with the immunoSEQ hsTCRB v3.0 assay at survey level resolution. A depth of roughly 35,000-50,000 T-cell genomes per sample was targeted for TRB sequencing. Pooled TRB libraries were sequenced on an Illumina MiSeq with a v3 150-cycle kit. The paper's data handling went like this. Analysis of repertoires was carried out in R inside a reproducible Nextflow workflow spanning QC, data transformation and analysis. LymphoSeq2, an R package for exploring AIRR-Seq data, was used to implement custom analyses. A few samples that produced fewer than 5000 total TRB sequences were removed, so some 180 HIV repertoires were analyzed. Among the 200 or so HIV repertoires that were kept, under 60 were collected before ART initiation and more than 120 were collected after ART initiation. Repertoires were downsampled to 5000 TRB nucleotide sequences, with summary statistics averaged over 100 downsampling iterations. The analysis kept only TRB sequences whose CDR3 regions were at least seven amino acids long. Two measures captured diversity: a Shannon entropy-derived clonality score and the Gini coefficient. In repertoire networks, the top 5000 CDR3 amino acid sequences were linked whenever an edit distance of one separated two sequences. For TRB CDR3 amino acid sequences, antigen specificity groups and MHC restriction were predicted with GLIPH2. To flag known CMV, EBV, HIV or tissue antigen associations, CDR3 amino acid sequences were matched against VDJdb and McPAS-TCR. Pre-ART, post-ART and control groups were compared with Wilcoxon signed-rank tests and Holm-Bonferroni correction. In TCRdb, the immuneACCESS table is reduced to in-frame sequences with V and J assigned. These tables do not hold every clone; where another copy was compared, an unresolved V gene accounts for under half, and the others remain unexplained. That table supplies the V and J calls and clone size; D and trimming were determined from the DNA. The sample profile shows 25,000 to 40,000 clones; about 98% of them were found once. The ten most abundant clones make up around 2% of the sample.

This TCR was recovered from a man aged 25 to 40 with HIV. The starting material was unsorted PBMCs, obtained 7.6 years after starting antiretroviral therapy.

The CDR3 protein sequence reads: CASSLGLSGISIQYF. In nucleotide form, the sequence is TGTGCCAGCAGCTTAGGTCTTAGCGGGATCAGCATTCAGTACTTC. The V and J genes are TRBV7-2 and TRBJ2-4; 8 central nucleotides agree with TRBD2. Here V drops 1 base and J drops 9 bases, and the junction holds 8 bases not matched to any gene. According to the germline V gene, CDR1 reads SGHTA and CDR2 reads FQGNSA. Inclusive of the bounding cysteine and phenylalanine, the CDR3 is 15 residues long. Left in the record is the CDR3 DNA by itself, 45 bases read in frame from the first base.